This entry describes one T cell receptor (beta chain). Trimming cost V 3 bases and J 0 bases, with 8 bases left between them. The CDR3 covers 14 residues. Germline V gene data show CDR1 as SEHNR and CDR2 as FQNEAQ (reference sequence). Subsets obtained from CD4+ cells comprised CD45RA+ naive and CD45RA-negative memory cells. Per sorted-subset replicate PCR, input was roughly 220 ng DNA, representing tens of thousands of T cell genomes. Only in-frame clones appear in the TCRdb table, and some are missing; sequencing was by immunoSEQ multiplex PCR. The sample yields about 1 million clones, more than 65% seen once. This specimen belongs to a study of shared clonotypes between healthy human individuals. The overall study: CD4 naive cells filled three plates per donor, CD4 memory three, CD8 naive two and CD8 memory one.

The sequenced material came from memory CD4+ T cells sorted from blood. Subset here: CD45RA-negative fraction. The chain is built from TRBV7-9 and TRBJ1-1; no firm D call. The receptor comes from a man between 18 and 29 years old in good health. CDR3 nucleotides: TGTGCCAGCAGCTTGGGCAGAGTGAACACTGAAGCTTTCTTT. The encoded protein is CASSLGRVNTEAFF.